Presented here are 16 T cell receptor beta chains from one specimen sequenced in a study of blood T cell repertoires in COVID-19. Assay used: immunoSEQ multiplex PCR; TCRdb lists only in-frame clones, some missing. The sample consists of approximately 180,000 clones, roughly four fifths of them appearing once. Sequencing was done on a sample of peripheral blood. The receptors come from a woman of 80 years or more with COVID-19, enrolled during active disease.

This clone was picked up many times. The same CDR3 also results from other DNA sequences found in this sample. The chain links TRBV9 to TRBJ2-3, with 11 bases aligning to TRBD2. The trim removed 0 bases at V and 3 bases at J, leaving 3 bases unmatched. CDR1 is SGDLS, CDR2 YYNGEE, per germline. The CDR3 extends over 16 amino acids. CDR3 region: CASSVGLAGGTDTQYF. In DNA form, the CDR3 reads TGTGCCAGCAGCGTAGGGCTAGCGGGGGGAACAGATACGCAGTATTTT.

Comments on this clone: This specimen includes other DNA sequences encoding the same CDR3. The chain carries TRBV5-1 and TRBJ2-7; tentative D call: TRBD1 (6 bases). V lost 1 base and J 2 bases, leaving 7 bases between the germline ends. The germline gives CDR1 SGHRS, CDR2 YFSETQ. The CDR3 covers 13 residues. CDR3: CASSLTGPYEQYF. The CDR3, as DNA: TGCGCCAGCAGCTTGACAGGGCCCTACGAGCAGTACTTC.

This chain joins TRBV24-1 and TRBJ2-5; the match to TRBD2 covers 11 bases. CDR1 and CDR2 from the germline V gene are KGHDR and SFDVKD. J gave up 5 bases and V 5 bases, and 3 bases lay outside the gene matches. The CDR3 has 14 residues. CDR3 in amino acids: CATSGLAGSETQYF. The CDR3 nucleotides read TGTGCCACCAGTGGACTAGCGGGATCGGAGACCCAGTACTTC.

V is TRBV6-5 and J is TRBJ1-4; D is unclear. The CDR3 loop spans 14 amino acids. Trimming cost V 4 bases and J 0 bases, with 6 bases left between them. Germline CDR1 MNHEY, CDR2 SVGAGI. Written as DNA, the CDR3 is TGTGCCAGCAGTTCCCGTACAACTAATGAAAAACTGTTTTTT. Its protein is CASSSRTTNEKLFF.

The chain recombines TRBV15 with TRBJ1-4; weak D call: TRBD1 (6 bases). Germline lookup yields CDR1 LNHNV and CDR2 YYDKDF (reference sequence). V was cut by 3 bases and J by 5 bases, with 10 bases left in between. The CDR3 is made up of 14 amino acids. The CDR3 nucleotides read TGTGCCACCAGCAGCGGGACACTCAATGAAAAACTGTTTTTT. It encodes CATSSGTLNEKLFF.

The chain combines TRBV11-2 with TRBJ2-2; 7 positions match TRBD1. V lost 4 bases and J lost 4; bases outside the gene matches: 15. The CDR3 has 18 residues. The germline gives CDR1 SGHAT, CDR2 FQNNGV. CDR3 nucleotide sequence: TGTGCCAGCAGCTCTGGGACAGCTATGGCAGAGGGCACCGGGGAGCTGTTTTTT. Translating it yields CASSSGTAMAEGTGELFF.

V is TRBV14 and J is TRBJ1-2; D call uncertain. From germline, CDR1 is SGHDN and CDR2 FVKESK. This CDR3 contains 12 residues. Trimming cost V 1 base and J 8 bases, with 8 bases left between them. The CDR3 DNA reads TGTGCCAGCAGCCAAGCGGGAGTGGGCTACACCTTC. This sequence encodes CASSQAGVGYTF.

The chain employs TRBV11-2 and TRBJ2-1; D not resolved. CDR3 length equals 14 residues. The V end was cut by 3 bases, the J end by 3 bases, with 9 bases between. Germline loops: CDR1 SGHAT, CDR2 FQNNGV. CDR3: CASSLGTLYNEQFF. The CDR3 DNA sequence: TGTGCCAGCAGCTTGGGCACCCTCTACAATGAGCAGTTCTTC.

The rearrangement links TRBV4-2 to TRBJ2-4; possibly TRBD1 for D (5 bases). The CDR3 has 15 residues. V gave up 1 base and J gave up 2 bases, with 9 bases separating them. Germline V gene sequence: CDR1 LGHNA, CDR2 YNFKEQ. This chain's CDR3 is CASSQGPGSKNIQYF. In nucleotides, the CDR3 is TGTGCCAGCAGCCAAGGCCCAGGGTCCAAAAACATTCAGTACTTC.

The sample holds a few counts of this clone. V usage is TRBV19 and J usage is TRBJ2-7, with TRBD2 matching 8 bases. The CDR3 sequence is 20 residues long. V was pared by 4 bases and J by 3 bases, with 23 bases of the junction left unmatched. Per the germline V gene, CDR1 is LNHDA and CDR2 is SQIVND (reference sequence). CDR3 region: CASSTPYNPLFTGTSYEQYF. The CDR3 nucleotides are TGTGCCAGTAGTACCCCCTATAACCCTCTCTTTACCGGGACTAGCTACGAGCAGTACTTC.

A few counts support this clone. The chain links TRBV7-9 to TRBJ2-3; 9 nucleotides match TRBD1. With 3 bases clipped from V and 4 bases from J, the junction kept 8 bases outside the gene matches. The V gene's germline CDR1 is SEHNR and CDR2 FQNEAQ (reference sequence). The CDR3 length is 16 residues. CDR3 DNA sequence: TGTGCCAGCAGCTTTCCGGGACAGGGATATCCAGATACGCAGTATTTT. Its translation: CASSFPGQGYPDTQYF.

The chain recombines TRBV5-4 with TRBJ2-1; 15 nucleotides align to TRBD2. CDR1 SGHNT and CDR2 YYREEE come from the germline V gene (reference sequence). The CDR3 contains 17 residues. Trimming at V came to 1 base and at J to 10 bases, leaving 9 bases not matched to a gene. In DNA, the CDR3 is TGTGCCAGCAGCTTGCCAAGGACTAGCGGGGGGGCGTGGGAGCAGTTCTTC. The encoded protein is CASSLPRTSGGAWEQFF.

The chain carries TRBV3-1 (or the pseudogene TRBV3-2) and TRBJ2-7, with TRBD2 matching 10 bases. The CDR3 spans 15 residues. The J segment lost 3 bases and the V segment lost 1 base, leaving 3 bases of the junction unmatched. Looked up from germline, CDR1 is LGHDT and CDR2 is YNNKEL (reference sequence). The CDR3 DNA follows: TGTGCCAGCAGCCAAGGAACTAGCGGGAACTACGAGCAGTACTTC. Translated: CASSQGTSGNYEQYF.

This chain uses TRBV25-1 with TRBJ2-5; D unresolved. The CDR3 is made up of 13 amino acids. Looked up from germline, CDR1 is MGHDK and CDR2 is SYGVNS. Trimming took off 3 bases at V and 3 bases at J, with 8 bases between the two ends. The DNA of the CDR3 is TGTGCCAGCAGTGAGGCAGGAAAAGAGACCCAGTACTTC. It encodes CASSEAGKETQYF.

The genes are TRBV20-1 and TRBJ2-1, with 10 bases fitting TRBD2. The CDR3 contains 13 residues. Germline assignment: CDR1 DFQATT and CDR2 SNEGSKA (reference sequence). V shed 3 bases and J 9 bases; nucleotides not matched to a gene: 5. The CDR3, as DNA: TGCAGTGCTAGTGGAGCGGGAGGGATTGAGCAGTTCTTC. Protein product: CSASGAGGIEQFF.

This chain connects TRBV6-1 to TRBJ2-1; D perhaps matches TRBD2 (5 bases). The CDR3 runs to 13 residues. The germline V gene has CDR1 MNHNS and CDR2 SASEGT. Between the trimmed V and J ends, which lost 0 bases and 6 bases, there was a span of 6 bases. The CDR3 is CASSEAGSNEQFF. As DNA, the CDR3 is TGTGCCAGCAGTGAAGCGGGGAGCAATGAGCAGTTCTTC.